Sequencing of this T cell receptor beta chain was carried out in a study of shared clonotypes between healthy human individuals. Looking at the study overall: The study enrolled a couple of women and three men aged 18 to 49. Findings and limits, study-wide: Sequencing depth was a factor that was expected to affect clonotype sharing among donors.

The V gene's germline CDR1 is LNHNV and CDR2 YYDKDF (reference sequence). V was shortened by 5 bases and J by 0 bases, with 11 bases between the two germline ends. CDR3 length: 15 residues. Assay execution proceeded at the deep level. Every subset's genomic DNA went evenly onto several immunoSEQ plates. Here immunoSEQ multiplex PCR was the method, and the copy in TCRdb shows in-frame clones only, minus some. The sample carries around 1,900,000 clones, just under 95% recorded once. Only CD45RO-negative cells positively selected for CCR7 counted as naive CD8 cells, so terminally differentiated effector memory CD45RA+ cells were excluded. Worth noting for this clone: Its antigen is currently unknown.

The sequence was collected from a man aged 18 to 30 in good health. Some clones in this sample may be carry-over from other donors' samples. This chain joins TRBV15 and TRBJ2-1, with D possibly being TRBD1 or TRBD2 (7 bases each). The sequenced sample was naive CD8+ T cells from PBMCs. CDR3 residues: CATSAGGGSYNEQFF. For the CDR3, the DNA is TGTGCCACCAGCGCAGGGGGGGGCTCCTACAATGAGCAGTTCTTC.